This TCR beta chain was observed in a study of T cells in Graves' hyperthyroidism and ophthalmopathy. Overall study context: Peripheral blood collection took place at initial diagnosis, before any treatment. Study-level results: The model made its ophthalmopathy prediction, and onset followed a median about 6 months later. Most expanded thyroid clonotypes above 0.001 also appeared in blood.

TCR beta CDR3 region amplification was performed from RNA transcripts. TCR CDR3 regions were first amplified by RT-PCR with HTBI primers. One entry per CDR3 protein, called by TCRdb with MiXCR from the multiplex PCR reads. Counted here are more than 600,000 distinct CDR3 sequences, over 15% occurring once; the ten biggest clones make up approximately 8.4%. In the case of this clonotype: Antigen: not known.

V was clipped by 4 bases and J by 0 bases; unmatched bases: 5. The CDR3 loop spans 14 amino acids. The germline V gene has CDR1 DFQATT and CDR2 SNEGSKA (reference sequence). Criteria for exclusion of patients were uncontrolled infection, other autoimmune disease, pregnancy or lactation. The genes are TRBV20-1 and TRBJ1-1; 7 nucleotides align to TRBD1. The specimen was blood. The receptor was derived from a man younger than 35 with Graves' hyperthyroidism. The DNA of the CDR3 is TGCAGTGCTACCCCCGGGACAGTGAACACTGAAGCTTTCTTT. As protein: CSATPGTVNTEAFF.